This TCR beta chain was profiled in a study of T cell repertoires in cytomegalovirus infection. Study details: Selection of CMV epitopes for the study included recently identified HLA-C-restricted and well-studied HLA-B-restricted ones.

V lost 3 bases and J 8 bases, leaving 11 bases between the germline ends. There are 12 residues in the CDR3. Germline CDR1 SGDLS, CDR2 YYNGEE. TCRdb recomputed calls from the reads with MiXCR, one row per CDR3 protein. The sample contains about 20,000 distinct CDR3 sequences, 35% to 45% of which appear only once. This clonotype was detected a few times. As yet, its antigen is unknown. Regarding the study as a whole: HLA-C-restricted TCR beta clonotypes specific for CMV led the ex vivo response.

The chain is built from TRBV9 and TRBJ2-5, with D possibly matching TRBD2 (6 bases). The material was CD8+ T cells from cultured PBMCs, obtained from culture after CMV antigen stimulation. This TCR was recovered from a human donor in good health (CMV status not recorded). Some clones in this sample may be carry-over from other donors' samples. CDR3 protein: CASSATEGTQYF. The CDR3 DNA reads TGTGCCAGCAGCGCTACGGAGGGCACCCAGTACTTC.